This TCR beta chain was recorded in a study of neoadjuvant nivolumab and ipilimumab in lung cancer. TCRdb's table, derived via immunoSEQ multiplex PCR, lists solely in-frame clones and lacks some. This table has 8,000 to 10,000 clones, around three quarters appearing once. This clone was found once. This sequence originates from an adult with non-small cell lung cancer. The sequencing here drew on tumor tissue, taken after neoadjuvant nivolumab, alone or with ipilimumab, at or shortly before surgery.

CDR3 residues: CASSRDRGNYGYTF. The CDR3 DNA is TGTGCCAGCAGTAGGGACAGGGGGAACTATGGCTACACCTTC. The chain has TRBV6-6 and TRBJ1-2; TRBD1 matches 11 bases. In germline, CDR1 is MNHNY, CDR2 SVGAGI (reference sequence). Losses at the gene ends were 5 bases for V and 2 bases for J; bases not matched to a gene: 1. This CDR3 is built from 14 residues.